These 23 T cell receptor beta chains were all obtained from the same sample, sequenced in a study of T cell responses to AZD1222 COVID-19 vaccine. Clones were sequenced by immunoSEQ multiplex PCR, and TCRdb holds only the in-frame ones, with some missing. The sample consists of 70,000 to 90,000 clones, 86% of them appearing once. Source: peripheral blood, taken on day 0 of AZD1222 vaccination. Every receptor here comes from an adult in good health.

The DNA of the CDR3 is TGTGCCAGCAACCCCGGGACTAGCGGGATAGGCGCCTACAATGAGCAGTTCTTC. It translates to CASNPGTSGIGAYNEQFF. The chain joins TRBV5-6 to TRBJ2-1, with 13 bases matching TRBD2. Germline loops: CDR1 SGHDT, CDR2 YYEEEE. Trimming took 6 bases from V and 2 from J; bases not matched to a gene: 11. The CDR3 consists of 18 residues.

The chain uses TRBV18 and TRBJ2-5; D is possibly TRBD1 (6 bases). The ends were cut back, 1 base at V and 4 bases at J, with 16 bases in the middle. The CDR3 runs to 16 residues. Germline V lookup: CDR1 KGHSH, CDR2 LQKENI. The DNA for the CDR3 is TGTGCCAGCTCACCACTCTCTCTCCAGGGGTCAGAGACCCAGTACTTC. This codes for CASSPLSLQGSETQYF.

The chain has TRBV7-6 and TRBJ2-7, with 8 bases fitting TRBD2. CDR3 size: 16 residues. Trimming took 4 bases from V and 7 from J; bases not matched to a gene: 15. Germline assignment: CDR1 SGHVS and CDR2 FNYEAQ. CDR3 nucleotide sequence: TGTGCCAGCAGCTCCCGTCCCCCCGGGGGGGCCGGGGAGCAGTACTTC. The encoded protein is CASSSRPPGGAGEQYF.

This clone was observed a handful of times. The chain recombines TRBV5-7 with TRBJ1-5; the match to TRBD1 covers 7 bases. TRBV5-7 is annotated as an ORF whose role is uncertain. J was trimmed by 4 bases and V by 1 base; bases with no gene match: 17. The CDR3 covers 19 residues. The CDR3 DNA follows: TGTGCCAGCAGCTTGCTATGGGGACAGACCATTAGTAGTAATCAGCCCCAGCATTTT. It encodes CASSLLWGQTISSNQPQHF.

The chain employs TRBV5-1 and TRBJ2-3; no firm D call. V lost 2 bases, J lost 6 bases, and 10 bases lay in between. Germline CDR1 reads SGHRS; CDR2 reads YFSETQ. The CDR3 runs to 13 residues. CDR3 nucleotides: TGCGCCAGCAGCTTTGACACACCGGATACGCAGTATTTT. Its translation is CASSFDTPDTQYF. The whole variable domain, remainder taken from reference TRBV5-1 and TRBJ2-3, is KAGVTQTPRYLIKTRGQQVTLSCSPISGHRSVSWYQQTPGQGLQFLFEYFSETQRNKGNFPGRFSGRQFSNSRSEMNVSTLELGDSALYLCASSFDTPDTQYFGPGTRLTVL.

The CDR3 region is CASSVAGAPGDTQYF. The CDR3 DNA sequence: TGTGCCAGCAGCGTAGCGGGCGCCCCGGGGGATACGCAGTATTTT. V and J are TRBV2 and TRBJ2-3, with 7 bases identical to TRBD2. Germline assignment: CDR1 SNHLY and CDR2 FYNNEI. V trimming: 6 bases; J trimming: 6 bases; junction bases outside the gene matches: 12. CDR3 size: 15 residues.

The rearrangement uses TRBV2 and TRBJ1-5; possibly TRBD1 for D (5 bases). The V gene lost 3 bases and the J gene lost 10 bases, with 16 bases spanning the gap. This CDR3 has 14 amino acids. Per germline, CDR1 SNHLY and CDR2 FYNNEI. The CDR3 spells CASSDPTAGRPQHF. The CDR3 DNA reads TGTGCCAGCAGTGACCCGACAGCGGGGCGTCCCCAGCATTTT.

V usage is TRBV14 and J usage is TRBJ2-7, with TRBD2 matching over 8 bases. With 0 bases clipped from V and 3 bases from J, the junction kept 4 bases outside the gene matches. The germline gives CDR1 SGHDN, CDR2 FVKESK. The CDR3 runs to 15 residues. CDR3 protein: CASSQERLAGYEQYF. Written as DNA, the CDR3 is TGTGCCAGCAGCCAAGAGAGGCTAGCGGGCTACGAGCAGTACTTC. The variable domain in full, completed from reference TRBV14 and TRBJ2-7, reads EAGVTQFPSHSVIEKGQTVTLRCDPISGHDNLYWYRRVMGKEIKFLLHFVKESKQDESGMPNNRFLAERTGGTYSTLKVQPAELEDSGVYFCASSQERLAGYEQYFGPGTRLTVT.

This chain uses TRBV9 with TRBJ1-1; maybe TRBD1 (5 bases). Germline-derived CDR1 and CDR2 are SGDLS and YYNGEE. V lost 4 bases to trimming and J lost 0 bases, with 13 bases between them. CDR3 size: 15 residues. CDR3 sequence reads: CASSPTGRLNTEAFF. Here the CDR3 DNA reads TGTGCCAGCAGCCCAACGGGACGGCTGAACACTGAAGCTTTCTTT.

Here the CDR3 DNA reads TGCGCCAGCAGTCAACTACCGTGGGACAGGTTAAACAATGAGCAGTTCTTC. It specifies CASSQLPWDRLNNEQFF. V usage is TRBV4-3 and J usage is TRBJ2-1; TRBD1 matches at 8 bases. From germline, CDR1 is LGHNA and CDR2 YSLEER. V trimming: 6 bases; J trimming: 5 bases; junction bases outside the gene matches: 15. The length of the CDR3 is 17 residues.

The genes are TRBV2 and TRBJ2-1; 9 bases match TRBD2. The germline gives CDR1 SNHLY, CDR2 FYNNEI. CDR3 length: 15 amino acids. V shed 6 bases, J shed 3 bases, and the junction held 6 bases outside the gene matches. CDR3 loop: CASRSGGGDYNEQFF. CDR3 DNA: TGTGCCAGCAGATCAGGCGGGGGGGACTACAATGAGCAGTTCTTC.

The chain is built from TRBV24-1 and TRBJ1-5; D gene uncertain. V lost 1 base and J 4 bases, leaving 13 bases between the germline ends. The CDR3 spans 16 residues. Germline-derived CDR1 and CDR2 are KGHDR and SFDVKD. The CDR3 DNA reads TGTGCCACCAGTGATTTTGGCAGGCGAGGGAATCAGCCCCAGCATTTT. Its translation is CATSDFGRRGNQPQHF.

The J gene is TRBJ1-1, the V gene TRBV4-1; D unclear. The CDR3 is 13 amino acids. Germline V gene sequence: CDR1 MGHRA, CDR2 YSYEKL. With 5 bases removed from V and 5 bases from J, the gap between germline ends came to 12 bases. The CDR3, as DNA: TGCGCCAGCAGCGCCCGAGCGGGTACTGAAGCTTTCTTT. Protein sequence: CASSARAGTEAFF.

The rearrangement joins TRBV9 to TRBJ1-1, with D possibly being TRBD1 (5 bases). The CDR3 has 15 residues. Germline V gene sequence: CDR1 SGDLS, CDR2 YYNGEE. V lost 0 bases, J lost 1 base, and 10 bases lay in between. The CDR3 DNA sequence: TGTGCCAGCAGCGTAGCCCCGGACAAGAACACTGAAGCTTTCTTT. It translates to CASSVAPDKNTEAFF. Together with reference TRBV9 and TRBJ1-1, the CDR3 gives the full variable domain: DSGVTQTPKHLITATGQRVTLRCSPRSGDLSVYWYQQSLDQGLQFLIQYYNGEERAKGNILERFSAQQFPDLHSELNLSSLELGDSALYFCASSVAPDKNTEAFFGQGTRLTVV.

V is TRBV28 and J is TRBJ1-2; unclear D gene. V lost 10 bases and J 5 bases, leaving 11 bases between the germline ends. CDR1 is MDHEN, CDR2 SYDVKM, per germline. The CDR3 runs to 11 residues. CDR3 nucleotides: TGTGCCACCCGCTTAAGGTATGGCTACACCTTC. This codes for CATRLRYGYTF.

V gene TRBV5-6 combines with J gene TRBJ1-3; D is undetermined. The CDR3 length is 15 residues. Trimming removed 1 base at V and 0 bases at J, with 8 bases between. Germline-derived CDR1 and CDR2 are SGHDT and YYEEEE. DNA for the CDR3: TGTGCCAGCAGCTTGTCTCGGAGCTCTGGAAACACCATATATTTT. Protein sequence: CASSLSRSSGNTIYF.

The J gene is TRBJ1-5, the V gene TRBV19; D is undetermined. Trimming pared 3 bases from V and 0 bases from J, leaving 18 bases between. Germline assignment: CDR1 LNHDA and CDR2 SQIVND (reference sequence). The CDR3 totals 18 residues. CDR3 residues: CASSIKGLTVNSNQPQHF. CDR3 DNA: TGTGCCAGTAGTATCAAGGGCCTAACTGTTAATAGCAATCAGCCCCAGCATTTT.

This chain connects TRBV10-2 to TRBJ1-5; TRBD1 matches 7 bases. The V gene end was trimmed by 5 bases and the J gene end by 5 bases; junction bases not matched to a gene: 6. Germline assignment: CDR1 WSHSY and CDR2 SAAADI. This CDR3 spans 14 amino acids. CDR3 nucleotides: TGCGCCAGCAGTTTACAGGGGACCTATCAGCCCCAGCATTTT. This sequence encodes CASSLQGTYQPQHF.

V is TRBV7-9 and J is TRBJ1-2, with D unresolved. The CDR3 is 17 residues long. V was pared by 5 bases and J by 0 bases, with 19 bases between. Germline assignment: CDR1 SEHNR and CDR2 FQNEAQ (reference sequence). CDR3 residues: CASSPRPDRLSNYGYTF. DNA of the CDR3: TGTGCCAGCAGCCCTAGGCCGGACCGACTCTCTAACTATGGCTACACCTTC. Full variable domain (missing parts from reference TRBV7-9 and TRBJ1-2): DTGVSQNPRHKITKRGQNVTFRCDPISEHNRLYWYRQTLGQGPEFLTYFQNEAQLEKSRLLSDRFSAERPKGSFSTLEIQRTEQGDSAMYLCASSPRPDRLSNYGYTFGSGTRLTVV.

CDR3 region: CASSEFRESSYGYTF. CDR3 sequence (DNA): TGTGCCAGCAGTGAATTCAGGGAGAGTAGCTATGGCTACACCTTC. J is TRBJ1-2 and V is TRBV2, with D possibly TRBD1 on 5 matching bases. This CDR3 contains 15 residues. Germline CDR1 SNHLY, CDR2 FYNNEI. V gave up 2 bases and J gave up 4 bases, with 14 bases separating them. The whole variable domain, remainder taken from reference TRBV2 and TRBJ1-2, is EPEVTQTPSHQVTQMGQEVILRCVPISNHLYFYWYRQILGQKVEFLVSFYNNEISEKSEIFDDQFSVERPDGSNFTLKIRSTKLEDSAMYFCASSEFRESSYGYTFGSGTRLTVV.

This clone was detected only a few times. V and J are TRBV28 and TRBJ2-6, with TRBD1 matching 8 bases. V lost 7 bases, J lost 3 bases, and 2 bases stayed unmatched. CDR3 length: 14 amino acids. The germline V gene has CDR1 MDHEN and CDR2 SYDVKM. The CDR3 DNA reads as TGTGCCAGCAAAGACAGGGGTGGGGCCAACGTCCTGACTTTC. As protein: CASKDRGGANVLTF.

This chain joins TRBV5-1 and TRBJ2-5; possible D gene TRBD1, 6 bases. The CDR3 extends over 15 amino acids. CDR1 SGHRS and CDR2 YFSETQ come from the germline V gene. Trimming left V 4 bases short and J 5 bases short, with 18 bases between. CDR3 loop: CASSRGHIGQETQYF. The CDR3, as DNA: TGCGCCAGCAGCCGAGGACACATAGGACAGGAGACCCAGTACTTC.

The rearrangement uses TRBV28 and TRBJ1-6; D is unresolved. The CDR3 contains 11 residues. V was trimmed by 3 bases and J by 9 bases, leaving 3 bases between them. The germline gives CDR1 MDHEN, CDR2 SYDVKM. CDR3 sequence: CASSFGSPLHF. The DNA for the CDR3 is TGTGCCAGCAGTTTCGGTTCACCCCTCCACTTT.